These 6 T cell receptor beta chains came from one sample sequenced in a study of cytomegalovirus exposure and HLA in healthy donors. The primer mix had 60 Vbeta and 13 Jbeta primers. The repertoire was sequenced with immunoSEQ multiplex PCR; TCRdb's copy has only in-frame clones and lacks some. The table has a few hundred thousand clones, over 70% seen once. Sequenced sample: PBMCs. These receptors were obtained from an older woman in good health and CMV-seropositive.

To note about this clone: One end of the junction varies from germline; a read error may be responsible. This rearrangement joins TRBV4-1 to TRBJ2-7; TRBD1 aligns across 7 bases. Germline CDR1 is MGHRA and CDR2 is YSYEKL. The CDR3 spans 13 residues. The CDR3 DNA follows: TGCGCCAGCAGCCAAGATGGTCGACAGGGAGAGGACTTC. Protein sequence: CASSQDGRQGEDF.

The V call is TRBV27, the J call TRBJ2-7; 7 bases fit TRBD2. The CDR3 spans 14 residues. Germline CDR1 MNHEY, CDR2 SMNVEV (reference sequence). The V and J ends lost 2 bases and 5 bases, in that order; junction bases with no gene match: 6. The CDR3 coding sequence is TGTGCCAGCAGTTTACGGGGGAGGGGTAACGAGCAGTACTTC. Its translation: CASSLRGRGNEQYF.

The J gene is TRBJ2-1, the V gene TRBV28; TRBD1 agrees at 9 bases. Germline CDR1 MDHEN, CDR2 SYDVKM. V was clipped by 6 bases and J by 6 bases; unmatched bases: 9. The CDR3 has 15 residues. CDR3 DNA: TGTGCCAGCAGCCTCACAGGGGGCGCGGGCAATGAGCAGTTCTTC. Amino acid sequence: CASSLTGGAGNEQFF.

This clone was detected only a few times. The rearrangement joins TRBV19 to TRBJ2-1; TRBD2 matches at 8 bases. Germline V CDR1 and CDR2: LNHDA, SQIVND (reference sequence). The V segment lost 0 bases and the J segment 4 bases; nucleotides outside the gene matches: 2. This CDR3 is built from 15 residues. Here the CDR3 DNA reads TGTGCCAGTAGTATAGAACTAGCGGCTTACAATGAGCAGTTCTTC. It encodes CASSIELAAYNEQFF.

The V gene is TRBV9, the J gene TRBJ1-2; D gene unclear. Germline assignment: CDR1 SGDLS and CDR2 YYNGEE. There are 13 residues in the CDR3. Trimming removed 4 bases at V and 3 bases at J, with 10 bases between. The CDR3 DNA sequence: TGTGCCAGCAGCCCTACGATGGACTATGGCTACACCTTC. Translation gives CASSPTMDYGYTF.

The chain carries TRBV5-1 and TRBJ2-3, with 10 bases lining up with TRBD2. The CDR3 covers 14 residues. The ends lost 4 bases at V and 4 bases at J; junction bases unmatched: 3. The germline V gene encodes CDR1 SGHRS and CDR2 YFSETQ. Here the CDR3 reads CASSRAGGADTQYF. The CDR3 nucleotides read TGCGCCAGCAGCCGAGCGGGAGGGGCAGATACGCAGTATTTT.